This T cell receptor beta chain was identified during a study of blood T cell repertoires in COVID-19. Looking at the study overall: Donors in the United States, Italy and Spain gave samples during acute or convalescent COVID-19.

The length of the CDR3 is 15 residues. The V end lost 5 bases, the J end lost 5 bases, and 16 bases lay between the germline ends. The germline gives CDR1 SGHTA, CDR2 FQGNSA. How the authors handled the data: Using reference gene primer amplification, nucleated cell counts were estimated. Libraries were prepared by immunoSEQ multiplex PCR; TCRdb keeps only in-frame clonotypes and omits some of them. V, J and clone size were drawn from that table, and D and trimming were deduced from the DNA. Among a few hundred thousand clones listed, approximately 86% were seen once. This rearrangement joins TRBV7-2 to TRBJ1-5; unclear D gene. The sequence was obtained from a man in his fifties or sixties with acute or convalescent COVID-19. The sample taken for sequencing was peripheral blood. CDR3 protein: CASSKEGYYYQPQHF. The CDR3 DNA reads TGTGCCAGCAGCAAGGAGGGCTATTACTATCAGCCCCAGCATTTT.